These 26 T cell receptor beta chains share one sample of origin, sequenced in a study of cytomegalovirus exposure and HLA in healthy donors. Primers: 60 Vbeta forward and 13 Jbeta reverse. The method was immunoSEQ multiplex PCR; TCRdb's version includes in-frame clones alone and lacks a portion of them. This sample yields some 170,000 clones, of which roughly 80% are seen a single time; under 6% belongs to the top ten. Sequencing was performed on PBMCs. The receptors stem from a man in his thirties or forties in good health and CMV-seronegative.

This clone has more than one count but fewer than ten. This chain links TRBV14 with TRBJ2-3; D gene unclear. The V gene lost 4 bases and the J gene lost 2 bases, with 7 bases spanning the gap. CDR3 length equals 13 residues. Per the germline V gene, CDR1 is SGHDN and CDR2 is FVKESK. This CDR3 is CASSLRLTDTQYF. CDR3 bases: TGTGCCAGCAGCCTTAGACTCACAGATACGCAGTATTTT.

The gene calls are TRBV15 and TRBJ2-1; 10 nucleotides match TRBD2. Germline-derived CDR1 and CDR2 are LNHNV and YYDKDF (reference sequence). The CDR3 totals 18 residues. Trimming at V came to 3 bases and at J to 6 bases, leaving 14 bases not matched to a gene. The CDR3 is CATSSPSGRIVGSNEQFF. The CDR3 nucleotides are TGTGCCACCAGCAGTCCTAGCGGGAGAATCGTTGGTTCCAATGAGCAGTTCTTC.

The chain links TRBV27 to TRBJ2-7, with 11 bases that match TRBD2. The V and J ends lost 6 bases and 2 bases, in that order; junction bases with no gene match: 15. The CDR3 covers 18 residues. The germline V gene has CDR1 MNHEY and CDR2 SMNVEV (reference sequence). DNA of the CDR3: TGTGCCAGCAGCACATTAGCGGGAGGGCGGGGTCTTACCTACGAGCAGTACTTC. Encoded protein: CASSTLAGGRGLTYEQYF.

The chain combines TRBV11-3 with TRBJ2-1; a possible D gene is TRBD2 (5 bases). The CDR3 is made up of 13 amino acids. CDR1 and CDR2 (germline): SGHNT, YENEEA. Deletions cut 1 base from V and 7 bases from J, with 8 bases between. CDR3 region: CASSLVRGNEQFF. The CDR3 nucleotides read TGTGCCAGCAGCTTAGTTAGAGGGAATGAGCAGTTCTTC. Full variable domain (outside the CDR3, taken from reference TRBV11-3 and TRBJ2-1): EAGVVQSPRYKIIEKKQPVAFWCNPISGHNTLYWYLQNLGQGPELLIRYENEEAVDDSQLPKDRFSAERLKGVDSTLKIQPAELGDSAVYLCASSLVRGNEQFFGPGTRLTVL.

The rearrangement uses TRBV5-1 and TRBJ1-3; a weak D match, TRBD1 (5 bases). V lost 2 bases and J 7 bases, leaving 16 bases between the germline ends. Germline V gene sequence: CDR1 SGHRS, CDR2 YFSETQ. CDR3 length: 15 amino acids. The DNA for the CDR3 is TGCGCCAGCAGCTTAGGGCCAGGGTCAGGGAACACCATATATTTT. It translates to CASSLGPGSGNTIYF.

The chain joins TRBV30 to TRBJ2-7; D may be TRBD2 (7 bases). V was cut by 5 bases and J by 3 bases, with 14 bases left in between. The CDR3 has 13 residues. Germline CDR1 is GTSNPN and CDR2 is SVGIG (reference sequence). CDR3 in DNA: TGTGCCTGGGGGGCGGGGGCAGTCTACGAGCAGTACTTC. It encodes CAWGAGAVYEQYF.

The chain carries TRBV14 and TRBJ1-4, with no clear D. V gave up 4 bases and J gave up 0 bases, with 6 bases separating them. Germline V gives CDR1 SGHDN, CDR2 FVKESK. The CDR3 has 14 amino acids. The CDR3 DNA sequence: TGTGCCAGCAGCCTCAGGTCAACTAATGAAAAACTGTTTTTT. Its protein is CASSLRSTNEKLFF.

This CDR3 is CASSSVVDTQYF. The CDR3 nucleotides read TGTGCCAGCAGTTCTGTTGTAGATACGCAGTATTTT. The V and J genes are TRBV28 and TRBJ2-3; no clear D gene. Trimming stripped 4 bases from V and 5 bases from J, with 7 bases between. CDR3 length equals 12 residues. Germline CDR1 and CDR2: MDHEN and SYDVKM.

V and J are TRBV27 and TRBJ2-3; weak D call: TRBD2 (6 bases). Germline CDR1 is MNHEY and CDR2 is SMNVEV (reference sequence). Trimming took off 1 base at V and 2 bases at J, with 16 bases between the two ends. The CDR3 sequence is 17 residues long. CDR3 amino acids: CASSLLPGGAPTDTQYF. CDR3 sequence (DNA): TGTGCCAGCAGTTTATTACCCGGAGGGGCCCCCACAGATACGCAGTATTTT.

CDR3 nucleotides: TGTGCCAGCAGCTTAGACACAGGGAACTATGGCTACACCTTC. It codes for CASSLDTGNYGYTF. The V call is TRBV7-6, the J call TRBJ1-2; D possibly corresponds to TRBD1 (6 bases). The CDR3 totals 14 residues. Germline V gene sequence: CDR1 SGHVS, CDR2 FNYEAQ. Trimming pared 1 base from V and 2 bases from J, leaving 8 bases between.

The chain joins TRBV19 to TRBJ2-5; D is ambiguous. The CDR3 is 12 amino acids. Germline V gene lookup returns CDR1 LNHDA and CDR2 SQIVND (reference sequence). Trimming shortened V by 5 bases and J by 5 bases, and 9 bases separated the two germline ends. CDR3 region: CASSVPGETQYF. The CDR3 region has the DNA TGTGCCAGTAGTGTTCCAGGTGAGACCCAGTACTTC.

The chain has TRBV14 and TRBJ2-1; the D gene is possibly TRBD2 (5 bases). This CDR3 is 13 amino acids long. Trimming cost V 2 bases and J 6 bases, with 8 bases left between them. Looked up from germline, CDR1 is SGHDN and CDR2 is FVKESK. CDR3 amino acids: CASSQKLGNEQFF. Written as DNA, the CDR3 is TGTGCCAGCAGCCAAAAACTAGGCAATGAGCAGTTCTTC.

The rearrangement uses TRBV6-5 and TRBJ1-1; unclear D gene. With 2 bases removed from V and 1 base from J, the gap between germline ends came to 8 bases. Germline values: CDR1 MNHEY, CDR2 SVGAGI. This CDR3 has 14 residues. The CDR3 nucleotides read TGTGCCAGCAGTTACCTCAGACAGAACACTGAAGCTTTCTTT. Its translation is CASSYLRQNTEAFF.

The chain links TRBV5-1 to TRBJ2-1; the D gene is possibly TRBD2 (5 bases). The germline gives CDR1 SGHRS, CDR2 YFSETQ. Trimming removed 2 bases at V and 0 bases at J, with 18 bases between. The CDR3 covers 18 residues. CDR3 nucleotides: TGCGCCAGCAGCTTTTATCCTGCTTCGAGCGGCTCCTACAATGAGCAGTTCTTC. Encoded protein: CASSFYPASSGSYNEQFF.

The chain couples TRBV12-5 to TRBJ1-1; D may be TRBD1 (5 bases). V gave up 7 bases and J gave up 7 bases, with 10 bases separating them. The CDR3 extends over 11 amino acids. Germline CDR1 is LGHNT and CDR2 is FRNRAP. The CDR3 DNA is TGTGCTAGTGCTACAGGCCGTGAAGCTTTCTTT. Encoded protein: CASATGREAFF.

The chain has TRBV14 and TRBJ2-7, with 7 nucleotides matching TRBD2. Germline loops: CDR1 SGHDN, CDR2 FVKESK. V dropped 4 bases and J dropped 4; count of bases not matched to a gene: 10. This CDR3 has 15 amino acids. The CDR3 DNA reads TGTGCCAGCAGCCCCGTTCGGGGAGGGGTATACGAGCAGTACTTC. It is translated as CASSPVRGGVYEQYF.

On this clone: This sample includes further DNA sequences coding for the same CDR3. The rearrangement links TRBV27 to TRBJ2-7, with 7 bases lining up with TRBD1. This CDR3 is built from 14 residues. The junction had 4 bases not matched to a gene; V was cut back by 5 bases and J by 0 bases. Germline V gene lookup returns CDR1 MNHEY and CDR2 SMNVEV (reference sequence). The CDR3 coding sequence is TGTGCCAGCAGTCGGCAGGGGGTCTCCTACGAGCAGTACTTC. Its protein is CASSRQGVSYEQYF.

This chain joins TRBV10-3 and TRBJ1-2, with 8 bases fitting TRBD1. The CDR3 is 13 residues long. V trimming: 4 bases; J trimming: 7 bases; junction bases outside the gene matches: 5. Germline CDR1 reads ENHRY; CDR2 reads SYGVKD. CDR3 DNA: TGTGCCATCAGTGTGGGACAGGTAATTGGCTACACCTTC. This encodes CAISVGQVIGYTF.

The chain joins TRBV11-2 to TRBJ1-2; the D is unclear. The CDR3 runs to 14 residues. The V and J ends lost 3 bases and 0 bases respectively, with 8 bases between them. Germline V lookup: CDR1 SGHAT, CDR2 FQNNGV. CDR3 DNA: TGTGCCAGCAGCTTTCCCCGGGCTAACTATGGCTACACCTTC. Its translation: CASSFPRANYGYTF.

The chain carries TRBV5-4 and TRBJ2-7; TRBD1 might be the D (7 bases). This CDR3 is built from 16 residues. Trimming took off 0 bases at V and 2 bases at J, with 15 bases between the two ends. From germline, CDR1 is SGHNT and CDR2 YYREEE (reference sequence). CDR3 sequence: CASSLAPGGGTYEQYF. Here the CDR3 DNA reads TGTGCCAGCAGCTTGGCTCCAGGGGGAGGAACCTACGAGCAGTACTTC. The full variable domain, in which reference TRBV5-4 and TRBJ2-7 provide the parts outside the CDR3, is ETGVTQSPTHLIKTRGQQVTLRCSSQSGHNTVSWYQQALGQGPQFIFQYYREEENGRGNFPPRFSGLQFPNYSSELNVNALELDDSALYLCASSLAPGGGTYEQYFGPGTRLTVT.

The gene calls are TRBV28 and TRBJ1-4; 7 bases are shared with TRBD1. The ends lost 2 bases at V and 11 bases at J; junction bases unmatched: 5. Germline lookup yields CDR1 MDHEN and CDR2 SYDVKM. CDR3 length: 13 residues. The CDR3 bases are TGTGCCAGCAGTTTAGAGGGGGCCTGGAAACTGTTTTTT. This translates into CASSLEGAWKLFF.

The rearrangement uses TRBV28 and TRBJ2-3, with TRBD2 matching over 10 bases. Germline CDR1 reads MDHEN; CDR2 reads SYDVKM. The CDR3 sequence is 16 residues long. V was clipped by 7 bases and J by 6 bases; unmatched bases: 13. CDR3 DNA: TGTGCCAGCATTCCCGGACTAGCGGCGAAGTGGGATACGCAGTATTTT. Amino acids: CASIPGLAAKWDTQYF.

The rearrangement links TRBV5-8 to TRBJ1-4; TRBD1 might be the D (5 bases). The CDR3 is made up of 16 amino acids. V lost 0 bases to trimming and J lost 4 bases, with 13 bases between them. Germline CDR1 SGHTS, CDR2 YDEGEE. CDR3 sequence reads: CASSLVATAYNEKLFF. Here the CDR3 DNA reads TGTGCCAGCAGCTTGGTGGCGACAGCTTATAATGAAAAACTGTTTTTT. The variable domain in full, with the rest retrieved from reference TRBV5-8 and TRBJ1-4, is EAGVTQSPTHLIKTRGQQATLRCSPISGHTSVYWYQQALGLGLQFLLWYDEGEERNRGNFPPRFSGRQFPNYSSELNVNALELEDSALYLCASSLVATAYNEKLFFGSGTQLSVL.

The chain combines TRBV11-2 with TRBJ1-2; 10 bases line up with TRBD1. This CDR3 is 14 amino acids long. Germline V lookup: CDR1 SGHAT, CDR2 FQNNGV. V lost 2 bases to trimming and J lost 10 bases; unmatched junction nucleotides: 7. DNA for the CDR3: TGTGCCAGCAGCTTACCTGGCGGGACAGGGGTCTACACCTTC. Its translation is CASSLPGGTGVYTF.

The chain has TRBV2 and TRBJ1-5; the D gene is possibly TRBD1 (6 bases). V dropped 7 bases and J dropped 4 bases, with 14 bases sitting between them. This CDR3 is 14 amino acids long. In germline, CDR1 is SNHLY, CDR2 FYNNEI. This chain's CDR3 is CASTEGVGNQPQHF. CDR3 bases: TGTGCCAGCACCGAGGGGGTTGGGAATCAGCCCCAGCATTTT.

CDR3 residues: CASSLSSGKVRSSYNEQFF. CDR3 coding DNA: TGTGCCAGCAGTTTATCTAGCGGGAAAGTCCGAAGCTCCTACAATGAGCAGTTCTTC. The chain has TRBV28 and TRBJ2-1; 9 nucleotides line up with TRBD2. Unmatched junction bases numbered 10, after V lost 1 base and J lost 0 bases. Germline assignment: CDR1 MDHEN and CDR2 SYDVKM. The CDR3 is 19 residues long.